The 16 T cell receptor beta chains given below trace back to one sample, sequenced in a study of identical twins. TCRdb redid the calling of the 5' RACE reads with MiXCR, one entry per CDR3 protein. The sample contains roughly 720,000 distinct CDR3 sequences, roughly 18% of which appear only once. Separately, the same data were catalogued under a study of T cells expressing NK-cell markers.

Sequences were obtained from PBMCs. The source is a woman aged 18-35 years in good health.

The chain couples TRBV20-1 to TRBJ2-7, with TRBD1 matching over 11 bases. The germline V gene has CDR1 DFQATT and CDR2 SNEGSKA (reference sequence). V lost 2 bases, J lost 5 bases, and 8 bases stayed unmatched. The CDR3 is made up of 15 amino acids. The DNA of the CDR3 is TGCAGTGCTAGAAGGACAGGGGGCTTTAGGAACGAGCAGTACTTC. Its protein product is CSARRTGGFRNEQYF.

The rearrangement links TRBV29-1 to TRBJ2-7; the match to TRBD1 covers 9 bases. With 7 bases clipped from V and 7 bases from J, the junction kept 8 bases outside the gene matches. The CDR3 covers 12 residues. The germline gives CDR1 SQVTM, CDR2 ANQGSEA. The CDR3 region has the DNA TGCAGCGCTCTACAGGGGGCGAGGGAGCAGTACTTC. Its protein is CSALQGAREQYF.

The chain recombines TRBV2 with TRBJ2-5; D may be TRBD2 (5 bases). This CDR3 is built from 14 residues. The germline V gene encodes CDR1 SNHLY and CDR2 FYNNEI. Trimming shortened V by 7 bases and J by 2 bases, and 14 bases separated the two germline ends. The CDR3 coding sequence is TGTGCCAGCAACGGGGTAGGCGGACAAGAGACCCAGTACTTC. It codes for CASNGVGGQETQYF.

The CDR3 loop reads CASARGQGDTQYF. As DNA, the CDR3 is TGTGCCAGCGCGAGGGGCCAGGGTGATACGCAGTATTTT. The genes are TRBV7-9 and TRBJ2-3; D is tentatively TRBD1 or TRBD2 (5 bases each). CDR1 SEHNR and CDR2 FQNEAQ come from the germline V gene (reference sequence). This CDR3 region has 13 residues. V was cut by 8 bases and J by 6 bases, with 15 bases left in between.

This clonotype came up many times. This rearrangement joins TRBV6-1 to TRBJ2-7, with D tentatively TRBD2 (6 bases). CDR1 is MNHNS and CDR2 is SASEGT in the germline V gene. The CDR3 has 14 amino acids. V gave up 8 bases and J gave up 1 base, with 15 bases separating them. CDR3 nucleotide sequence: TGTGCCAGCGCTGCATGGCGGGGTTCCTACGAGCAGTACTTC. The encoded protein is CASAAWRGSYEQYF.

This clonotype was seen a few times. The rearrangement uses TRBV6-5 and TRBJ1-5; no definite D call. The CDR3 length is 14 residues. Deletions cut 0 bases from V and 2 bases from J, with 5 bases between. Per the germline V gene, CDR1 is MNHEY and CDR2 is SVGAGI. CDR3: CASSYSSGNQPQHF. The CDR3 DNA reads TGTGCCAGCAGTTACTCGAGCGGCAATCAGCCCCAGCATTTT.

In this sample, this clonotype turned up a few times. The V gene is TRBV6-2 or TRBV6-3, the J gene TRBJ2-1; D is ambiguous. The germline V gene encodes CDR1 MNHEY and CDR2 SVGEGT. Trimming pared 0 bases from V and 4 bases from J, leaving 13 bases between. The length of the CDR3 is 16 residues. The chain's CDR3 is CASSYSTVLIYNEQFF. Here the CDR3 DNA reads TGTGCCAGCAGTTACTCCACAGTGCTTATTTACAATGAGCAGTTCTTC.

CDR3 loop: CASSLSPPQGDEQFF. In nucleotides, the CDR3 is TGTGCCAGCAGCTTATCTCCCCCACAGGGCGATGAGCAGTTCTTC. The chain has TRBV7-9 and TRBJ2-1, with D possibly being TRBD1 (6 bases). CDR3 length: 15 residues. The germline V gene has CDR1 SEHNR and CDR2 FQNEAQ (reference sequence). The ends were cut back, 2 bases at V and 8 bases at J, with 16 bases in the middle.

V usage is TRBV12-5 and J usage is TRBJ2-7; weak D call: TRBD1 (6 bases). Germline V gene lookup returns CDR1 LGHNT and CDR2 FRNRAP. The V end was cut by 0 bases, the J end by 2 bases, with 11 bases between. This CDR3 has 15 amino acids. The CDR3 sequence: CASGLVSDSPYEQYF. The CDR3 nucleotides are TGTGCTAGTGGTTTGGTTTCGGACAGTCCCTACGAGCAGTACTTC.

A few counts support this clonotype. The chain employs TRBV20-1 and TRBJ1-1; unclear D gene. The length of the CDR3 is 15 residues. V was cut by 3 bases and J by 0 bases, with 14 bases left in between. Per germline, CDR1 DFQATT and CDR2 SNEGSKA (reference sequence). As DNA, the CDR3 is TGCAGTGCTAGGACACATCCCAACATGAACACTGAAGCTTTCTTT. Its translation is CSARTHPNMNTEAFF.

V usage is TRBV27 and J usage is TRBJ2-3; D gene unclear. CDR3 length: 14 residues. The V end was cut by 5 bases, the J end by 9 bases, with 18 bases between. CDR1 and CDR2 (germline): MNHEY, SMNVEV (reference sequence). The CDR3 DNA sequence: TGTGCCAGCAGTCCCTCCCCGATCGGTTTCACGCAGTATTTT. Translation gives CASSPSPIGFTQYF.

Remarks on this clonotype: The junction departs from the called germline gene at one end, perhaps through a read error. The chain has TRBV10-3 and TRBJ2-7; no clear D gene. The length of the CDR3 is 12 residues. CDR1 is ENHRY, CDR2 SYGVKD, per germline. The CDR3 DNA reads as TGTGCCATCAGCCCTGTCTCCGACGAGCAGTACTTC. This gives the protein CAISPVSDEQYF.

The chain recombines TRBV10-3 with TRBJ1-5; perhaps TRBD1 as D (5 bases). The CDR3 is made up of 14 amino acids. The V gene's germline CDR1 is ENHRY and CDR2 SYGVKD. Trimming stripped 6 bases from V and 4 bases from J, with 13 bases between. CDR3 bases: TGTGCCATCAGCGAGCCGGGGGTTAATCAGCCCCAGCATTTT. It yields the protein CAISEPGVNQPQHF.

The CDR3 DNA reads TGCAGTGCTAGCGCTGGGGCCAACGTCCTGACTTTC. This codes for CSASAGANVLTF. This rearrangement joins TRBV20-1 to TRBJ2-6; no reliable D call. This CDR3 comprises 12 residues. The germline gives CDR1 DFQATT, CDR2 SNEGSKA (reference sequence). Between the trimmed V and J ends, which lost 3 bases and 2 bases, there was a span of 2 bases.

This clonotype has just a few counts. J is TRBJ2-1 and V is TRBV20-1; TRBD2 is a possible D gene (6 bases). The CDR3 covers 16 residues. CDR1 is DFQATT, CDR2 SNEGSKA, per germline (reference sequence). Trimming stripped 0 bases from V and 7 bases from J, with 19 bases between. Here the CDR3 DNA reads TGCAGTGCTAGAGATCTGGGGAGGAGTGGAGGGAATGAGCAGTTCTTC. It yields the protein CSARDLGRSGGNEQFF.

V is TRBV4-3 and J is TRBJ2-1; TRBD2 is a possible D gene (6 bases). The germline V gene has CDR1 LGHNA and CDR2 YSLEER. The V end lost 0 bases, the J end lost 8 bases, and 11 bases lay between the germline ends. The CDR3 sequence is 14 residues long. The CDR3 DNA reads as TGCGCCAGCAGCCAAGAGGAACTAGCTGATGAGCAGTTCTTC. Translation gives CASSQEELADEQFF.